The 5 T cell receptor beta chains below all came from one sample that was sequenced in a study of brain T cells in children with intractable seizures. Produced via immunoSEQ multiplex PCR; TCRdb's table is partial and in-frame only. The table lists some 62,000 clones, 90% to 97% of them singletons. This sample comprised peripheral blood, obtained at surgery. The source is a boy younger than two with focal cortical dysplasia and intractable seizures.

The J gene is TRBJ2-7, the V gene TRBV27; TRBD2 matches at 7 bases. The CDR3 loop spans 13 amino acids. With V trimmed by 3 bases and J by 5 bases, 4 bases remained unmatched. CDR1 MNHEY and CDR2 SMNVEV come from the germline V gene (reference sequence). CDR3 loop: CASSLMGRDEQYF. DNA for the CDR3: TGTGCCAGCAGTTTGATGGGGAGGGACGAGCAGTACTTC.

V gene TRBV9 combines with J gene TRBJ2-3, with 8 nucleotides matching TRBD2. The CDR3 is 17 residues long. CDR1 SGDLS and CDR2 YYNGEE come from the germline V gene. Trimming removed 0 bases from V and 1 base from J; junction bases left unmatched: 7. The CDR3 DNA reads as TGTGCCAGCAGCGTAGCCCGTGGACTAGCCGGCACAGATACGCAGTATTTT. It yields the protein CASSVARGLAGTDTQYF. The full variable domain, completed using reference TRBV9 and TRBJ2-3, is DSGVTQTPKHLITATGQRVTLRCSPRSGDLSVYWYQQSLDQGLQFLIQYYNGEERAKGNILERFSAQQFPDLHSELNLSSLELGDSALYFCASSVARGLAGTDTQYFGPGTRLTVL.

The CDR3 sequence is CASSVEPSGLTEQFF. CDR3 coding DNA: TGTGCCAGCAGCGTAGAGCCTAGCGGGCTAACTGAGCAGTTCTTC. This chain connects TRBV9 to TRBJ2-1; 8 nucleotides line up with TRBD2. Germline V gene lookup returns CDR1 SGDLS and CDR2 YYNGEE. CDR3 length: 15 residues. The V segment lost 0 bases and the J segment 9 bases; nucleotides outside the gene matches: 8.

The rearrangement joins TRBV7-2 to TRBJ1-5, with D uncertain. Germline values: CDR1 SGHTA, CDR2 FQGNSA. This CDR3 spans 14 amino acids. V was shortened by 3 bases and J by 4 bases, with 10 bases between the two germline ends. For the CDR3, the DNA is TGTGCCAGCAGCTTCGTGGCCCAAAATCAGCCCCAGCATTTT. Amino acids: CASSFVAQNQPQHF.

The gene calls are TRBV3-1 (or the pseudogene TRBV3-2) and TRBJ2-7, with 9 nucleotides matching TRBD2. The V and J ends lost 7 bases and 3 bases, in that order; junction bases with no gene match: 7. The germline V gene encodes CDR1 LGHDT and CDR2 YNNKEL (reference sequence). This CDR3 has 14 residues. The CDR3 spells CASIMGLAFYEQYF. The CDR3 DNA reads TGTGCCAGCATAATGGGACTAGCTTTCTACGAGCAGTACTTC.